The rows below give T cell receptor beta chains drawn from one sample of a study of vaccination and CD4 T cells after COVID-19. No antigens are known for them. TCRdb passed the PCR reads through MiXCR, listing each CDR3 protein once. The sample contains 4,600 or so distinct CDR3 sequences, about 31% of which appear only once. Material: CD4+ T cells from blood, cultured in vitro. These receptors were collected from a human donor who had recovered from COVID-19. Each CDR3 is given with its conserved first and last residue. Only some rows state a clone size, as once, few, many or a class for expanded clones.

J gene,V gene,clone size,CDR3 protein
TRBJ1-1,TRBV6-1,few,CASRQRSDGTEAFF
TRBJ2-1,TRBV10-3,-,CAISESGSAAVPYNEQFF
TRBJ1-5,TRBV2,-,CASSEARGRGQPQHF
TRBJ2-3,TRBV19,-,CASTTGTSGSSTQYF
TRBJ2-3,TRBV24-1,medium-sized,CATSDQGQGVADTQYF
TRBJ2-3,TRBV12-1,-,CASSFAFMGETSGGSRVGTDTQYF
TRBJ2-7,TRBV7-2,-,CASRSTNEQYF
TRBJ2-1,TRBV19,once,CASTEGRANEQFF
TRBJ1-2,TRBV5-5,few,CASSLRGGSSYTF
TRBJ2-3,TRBV19,-,CASSMVRSTDTQYF
TRBJ1-1,TRBV6-1,medium-sized,CASRKGFGNTEAFF
TRBJ1-1,TRBV15,few,CATSRKPGAEAFF
TRBJ2-7,TRBV6-5,-,CASSYGRPYEQYF
TRBJ2-5,TRBV7-6,-,CASSFDRGLARETQYF
TRBJ1-2,TRBV6-1,few,CASSPSGYGGYGYTF
TRBJ2-3,TRBV12-1,-,CATPTPSGGGDTQYF
TRBJ2-2,TRBV20-1,few,CSARDGTRSTGELFF
TRBJ2-2,TRBV27,medium-sized,CASSLSRVNTGELFF
TRBJ2-5,TRBV6-4,few,CASSDTPGGTQYF
TRBJ2-7,TRBV20-1,-,CSAAPGVSYEQYF
TRBJ2-3,TRBV6-4,-,CASSSGLAGSDTQYF
TRBJ2-3,TRBV5-8,-,CASSLTSSADTQYF
TRBJ1-2,TRBV2,-,CASRGRPGLPYYGYTF
TRBJ1-1,TRBV20-1,few,CSAEAGPDTEAFF
TRBJ2-5,TRBV28,-,CASSRGKGGSGGETQYF
TRBJ1-2,TRBV12-3/TRBV12-4,-,CASSRGQGKLYGYTF
TRBJ2-7,TRBV6-2/TRBV6-3,few,CASSTSRLAGVYEQYF
TRBJ1-5,TRBV19,few,CASSAYTANQPQHF
TRBJ1-1,TRBV7-9,-,CASSFYQGTEAFF
TRBJ1-3,TRBV2,-,CASTAQGFGNTIYF
TRBJ1-1,TRBV30,-,CAWSPGGLNTEAFF
TRBJ2-3,TRBV20-1,medium-sized,CSATPGQGLNTQYF
TRBJ2-5,TRBV4-1,few,CASSQGSGRETQYF
TRBJ2-7,TRBV5-1,-,CASSRDRGEQYF
TRBJ1-6,TRBV6-1,few,CASSGRRQAPWDSPLHF
TRBJ2-3,TRBV18,-,CASSPPQGLTDTQYF
TRBJ2-7,TRBV5-4,-,CASSLGGWGLATYEQYF
TRBJ2-7,TRBV2,-,CASSGQTYEQYF
TRBJ2-2,TRBV7-2,few,CASSSRQLRSGELFF
TRBJ1-3,TRBV30,few,CAWKPGNTIYF
TRBJ1-2,TRBV20-1,-,CSARVPGVPNYGYTF
TRBJ1-3,TRBV30,-,CAWGGAGGSGNTIYF
TRBJ2-7,TRBV5-1,few,CASSPGAYEQYF
TRBJ1-2,TRBV6-1,-,CASSEQGRSNYGYTF
TRBJ2-7,TRBV4-3,-,CASSQVVGTSDRYEQYF
TRBJ2-2,TRBV5-1,few,CASSLKGNTGELFF
TRBJ2-1,TRBV28,-,CASSGGGVIDEQFF
TRBJ1-2,TRBV4-1,few,CASSQGTARGYTF
TRBJ2-7,TRBV2,-,CASSVDRTGPVF
TRBJ2-7,TRBV5-4,-,CASSLGVVTSYEQYF
TRBJ2-7,TRBV2,medium-sized,CASRVIAGGEQYF
TRBJ2-5,TRBV2,-,CASSGPGGGRETQYF
TRBJ2-4,TRBV6-1,-,CVSRLDRGNIQYF
TRBJ1-1,TRBV6-4,few,CASRVTGGGNTEAFF
TRBJ2-5,TRBV4-1,-,CASSAGPSGGSGQETQYF
TRBJ1-2,TRBV5-4,few,CASSITPGREVRGYTF
TRBJ2-1,TRBV11-3,-,CASSLTGGNEQFF
TRBJ2-5,TRBV7-9,-,CASSTRDYPLMETQYF
TRBJ1-5,TRBV20-1,-,CSATGTGINQPQHF